These 21 T cell receptor beta chains originate from one sample sequenced in a study of cytomegalovirus exposure and HLA in healthy donors. Primers for the PCR totalled 60 Vbeta and 13 Jbeta. Measured with immunoSEQ multiplex PCR; TCRdb has only the in-frame clones, and not every one. The data hold approximately 120,000 clones, with approximately 80% observed a single time. Source material: PBMCs. These receptors were collected from a man in his forties in good health and CMV-seronegative.

Comment on this clone: At one of its ends the junction is not consistent with the germline gene, which may arise from a read error. The rearrangement joins TRBV29-1 to TRBJ2-7; TRBD1 matches 8 bases. CDR3 length: 13 residues. CDR1 SQVTM and CDR2 ANQGSEA come from the germline V gene. This chain's CDR3 is CSVWTGLSSEQYF. The CDR3 DNA follows: TGCAGCGTGTGGACAGGGCTTTCCTCCGAGCAGTACTTC.

The rearrangement uses TRBV4-3 and TRBJ1-1, with 11 bases matching TRBD1. Germline-derived CDR1 and CDR2 are LGHNA and YSLEER. This CDR3 is built from 18 residues. V gave up 1 base and J gave up 12 bases; unmatched junction bases: 19. The CDR3 reads CASSQGTGGLEWNSETFF. The CDR3, as DNA: TGCGCCAGCAGCCAAGGGACAGGGGGCTTGGAATGGAATAGTGAGACTTTCTTT.

This chain links TRBV19 with TRBJ1-6, with TRBD1 as a possible D gene (5 bases). The ends were cut back, 6 bases at V and 10 bases at J, with 10 bases in the middle. CDR1 is LNHDA, CDR2 SQIVND, per germline (reference sequence). The CDR3 consists of 12 residues. CDR3 region: CASRQGISPLHF. The DNA for the CDR3 is TGTGCCAGTAGGCAGGGAATCTCACCCCTCCACTTT. Complete variable domain (other parts from reference TRBV19 and TRBJ1-6): DGGITQSPKYLFRKEGQNVTLSCEQNLNHDAMYWYRQDPGQGLRLIYYSQIVNDFQKGDIAEGYSVSREKKESFPLTVTSAQKNPTAFYLCASRQGISPLHFGNGTRLTVT.

The rearrangement uses TRBV6-1 and TRBJ2-4; TRBD1 is a possible D gene (5 bases). The CDR3 spans 12 residues. Deletions cut 2 bases from V and 12 bases from J, with 11 bases between. From germline, CDR1 is MNHNS and CDR2 SASEGT. As DNA, the CDR3 is TGTGCCAGCAGTGAAAAGGGGTACAGTCAGTACTTC. Amino acids: CASSEKGYSQYF.

On this clone: Mismatch with germline at one junction end may stem from a read error. The rearrangement uses TRBV7-9 and TRBJ2-4; TRBD1 agrees at 7 bases. The CDR3 totals 15 residues. In germline, CDR1 is SEHNR, CDR2 FQNEAQ (reference sequence). The CDR3 is CASSLGGQGENSQYF. The CDR3 nucleotides read TGTGCCAGCAGCTTAGGGGGCCAGGGGGAGAACAGTCAGTACTTC.

CDR3 in amino acids: CASSALSGVYTDTQYF. CDR3 in DNA: TGTGCCAGCAGCGCTTTAAGCGGGGTCTACACAGATACGCAGTATTTT. The chain has TRBV9 and TRBJ2-3; 7 bases map to TRBD2. The CDR3 is made up of 16 amino acids. Trimming removed 3 bases from V and 2 bases from J; junction bases left unmatched: 9. Germline V gene lookup returns CDR1 SGDLS and CDR2 YYNGEE.

This rearrangement joins TRBV6-1 to TRBJ1-5, with 8 bases that match TRBD1. The CDR3 sequence is 15 residues long. V was pared by 6 bases and J by 6 bases, with 10 bases of the junction left unmatched. CDR1 and CDR2 from the germline V gene are MNHNS and SASEGT. The CDR3, as DNA: TGTGCCAGCAGGCCTGGACAGGGATCTAGTCAGCCCCAGCATTTT. It is translated as CASRPGQGSSQPQHF.

The rearrangement uses TRBV5-1 and TRBJ2-5; D is possibly TRBD2 (5 bases). CDR1 SGHRS and CDR2 YFSETQ come from the germline V gene. V was pared by 4 bases and J by 2 bases, with 9 bases between. The CDR3 extends over 13 amino acids. CDR3 sequence reads: CASSARLQETQYF. The CDR3 DNA is TGCGCCAGCAGCGCCCGACTACAAGAGACCCAGTACTTC. Full variable domain (rest looked up from reference TRBV5-1 and TRBJ2-5): KAGVTQTPRYLIKTRGQQVTLSCSPISGHRSVSWYQQTPGQGLQFLFEYFSETQRNKGNFPGRFSGRQFSNSRSEMNVSTLELGDSALYLCASSARLQETQYFGPGTRLLVL.

The V call is TRBV9, the J call TRBJ1-6, with 7 bases that match TRBD1. The CDR3 contains 17 residues. With 3 bases clipped from V and 7 bases from J, the junction kept 13 bases outside the gene matches. Germline V gives CDR1 SGDLS, CDR2 YYNGEE. CDR3 bases: TGTGCCAGCAGCGGTCGCCCTAGTGCGGGACAGAATTCACCCCTCCACTTT. The encoded protein is CASSGRPSAGQNSPLHF.

V and J are TRBV5-1 and TRBJ2-3, with D possibly TRBD2 on 7 matching bases. Trimming took off 6 bases at V and 1 base at J, with 15 bases between the two ends. Per germline, CDR1 SGHRS and CDR2 YFSETQ. The CDR3 is 15 residues long. The CDR3 region has the DNA TGCGCCAGCAACAGAGGGGGGGGAGGCACAGATACGCAGTATTTT. It yields the protein CASNRGGGGTDTQYF. The variable domain in full, completed from reference TRBV5-1 and TRBJ2-3, reads KAGVTQTPRYLIKTRGQQVTLSCSPISGHRSVSWYQQTPGQGLQFLFEYFSETQRNKGNFPGRFSGRQFSNSRSEMNVSTLELGDSALYLCASNRGGGGTDTQYFGPGTRLTVL.

This chain connects TRBV19 to TRBJ1-5; 9 bases align to TRBD1. The germline gives CDR1 LNHDA, CDR2 SQIVND (reference sequence). The CDR3 sequence is 15 residues long. With V trimmed by 3 bases and J by 1 base, 1 base remained unmatched. CDR3 in amino acids: CASSMDRGSNQPQHF. The CDR3 DNA reads TGTGCCAGTAGTATGGACAGGGGCAGCAATCAGCCCCAGCATTTT.

Here the CDR3 reads CASKSRGGYTEAFF. CDR3 nucleotides: TGTGCCAGCAAATCTCGGGGTGGGTACACTGAAGCTTTCTTT. The chain carries TRBV6-6 and TRBJ1-1; no clear D. V lost 7 bases and J 3 bases, leaving 15 bases between the germline ends. CDR3 size: 14 residues. The germline CDR1 and CDR2 sequences are MNHNY and SVGAGI (reference sequence).

This rearrangement joins TRBV25-1 to TRBJ1-6; D might be TRBD1 (5 bases). Germline CDR1 and CDR2: MGHDK and SYGVNS. This CDR3 contains 10 residues. Between the trimmed V and J ends, which lost 9 bases and 11 bases, there was a span of 8 bases. The DNA for the CDR3 is TGTGCCAGAAACAGGCCACCCCTCCACTTT. Residues: CARNRPPLHF. Full variable domain (missing parts from reference TRBV25-1 and TRBJ1-6): EADIYQTPRYLVIGTGKKITLECSQTMGHDKMYWYQQDPGMELHLIHYSYGVNSTEKGDLSSESTVSRIRTEHFPLTLESARPSHTSQYLCARNRPPLHFGNGTRLTVT.

CDR3 protein: CASSPHTTAYEQYF. For the CDR3, the DNA is TGTGCCAGCAGCCCCCACACGACAGCCTACGAGCAGTACTTC. The chain links TRBV9 to TRBJ2-7; perhaps TRBD1 as D (5 bases). Between the trimmed V and J ends, which lost 4 bases and 2 bases, there was a span of 13 bases. This CDR3 comprises 14 residues. CDR1 is SGDLS and CDR2 is YYNGEE in the germline V gene. Filled out from reference TRBV9 and TRBJ2-7, the complete variable domain reads DSGVTQTPKHLITATGQRVTLRCSPRSGDLSVYWYQQSLDQGLQFLIQYYNGEERAKGNILERFSAQQFPDLHSELNLSSLELGDSALYFCASSPHTTAYEQYFGPGTRLTVT.

This clone was observed a few times. This chain links TRBV4-1 with TRBJ1-4, with TRBD1 as a possible D gene (5 bases). Germline values: CDR1 MGHRA, CDR2 YSYEKL. The ends were cut back, 1 base at V and 6 bases at J, with 12 bases in the middle. The CDR3 length is 15 residues. The CDR3 region has the DNA TGCGCCAGCAGCCAAGCAGGGTTTATGGATGAAAAACTGTTTTTT. Translating gives CASSQAGFMDEKLFF.

J is TRBJ1-2 and V is TRBV13; no firm D call. CDR1 is PRHDT, CDR2 FYEKMQ, per germline (reference sequence). This CDR3 is 16 amino acids long. V lost 0 bases and J 5 bases, leaving 16 bases between the germline ends. CDR3 bases: TGTGCCAGCAGCTTAGGCTACACAGAAGATATATATGGCTACACCTTC. Its protein product is CASSLGYTEDIYGYTF.

The chain uses TRBV23-1 and TRBJ2-3; D unclear. TRBV23-1 qualifies as an ORF whose function is uncertain. Trimming cost V 2 bases and J 2 bases, with 8 bases left between them. The CDR3 has 14 amino acids. DNA of the CDR3: TGCGCCAGCAGTCAAGGCCAGAACACAGATACGCAGTATTTT. Encoded protein: CASSQGQNTDTQYF.

Remarks on this clone: One end of the junction is discordant with germline, which a read error may explain. The V gene is TRBV5-1, the J gene TRBJ1-4; D perhaps matches TRBD1 (6 bases). The CDR3 covers 13 residues. Germline V gene data show CDR1 as SGHRS and CDR2 as YFSETQ. The CDR3 coding sequence is TGCGCCACGGGCAGGGGAGAGGGTGAAAAGCTGTTTTTT. This codes for CATGRGEGEKLFF.

J is TRBJ1-3 and V is TRBV27; D is perhaps TRBD1 (6 bases). V shed 5 bases and J shed 1 base, with 9 bases lying between them. Germline V gives CDR1 MNHEY, CDR2 SMNVEV (reference sequence). This CDR3 has 14 amino acids. CDR3 nucleotides: TGTGCCAGCAGTAACAGGGCGTCTGGAAACACCATATATTTT. Amino acids: CASSNRASGNTIYF.

The chain couples TRBV5-1 to TRBJ2-5; 7 nucleotides match TRBD1. Germline CDR1 and CDR2: SGHRS and YFSETQ. V trimming: 4 bases; J trimming: 2 bases; junction bases outside the gene matches: 11. This CDR3 spans 16 amino acids. CDR3 sequence: CASSPQGTAGQETQYF. CDR3 DNA sequence: TGCGCCAGCAGCCCTCAAGGGACAGCCGGACAAGAGACCCAGTACTTC.

This sequence joins TRBV6-5 and TRBJ1-5; D is possibly TRBD1 (5 bases). V was shortened by 5 bases and J by 6 bases, with 17 bases between the two germline ends. Germline V gives CDR1 MNHEY, CDR2 SVGAGI. CDR3 length equals 15 residues. In DNA form, the CDR3 reads TGTGCCAGCAGTGTGGGGGGGGGTTTACGTCAGCCCCAGCATTTT. It yields the protein CASSVGGGLRQPQHF.